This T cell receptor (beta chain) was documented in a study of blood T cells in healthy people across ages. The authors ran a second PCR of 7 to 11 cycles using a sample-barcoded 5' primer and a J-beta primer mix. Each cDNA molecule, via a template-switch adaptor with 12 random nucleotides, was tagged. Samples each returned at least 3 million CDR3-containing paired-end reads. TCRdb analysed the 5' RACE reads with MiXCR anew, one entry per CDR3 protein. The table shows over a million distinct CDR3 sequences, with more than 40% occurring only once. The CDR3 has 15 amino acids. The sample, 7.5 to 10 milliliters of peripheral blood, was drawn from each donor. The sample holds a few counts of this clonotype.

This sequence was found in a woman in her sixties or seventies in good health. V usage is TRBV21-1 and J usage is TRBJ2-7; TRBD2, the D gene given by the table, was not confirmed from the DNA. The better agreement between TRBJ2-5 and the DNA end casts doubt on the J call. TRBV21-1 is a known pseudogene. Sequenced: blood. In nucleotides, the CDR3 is TGTGCCAGCAGCAAAGAACCTGATAGGCGAGGGACCCAGTACTTC. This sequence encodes CASSKEPDRRGTQYF.